This T cell receptor (beta chain) was documented in a study of post-analysis software for immune sequencing data (dated by TCRdb to about 2015). The study in broad terms: Disease courses on record covered relapsing-remitting, secondary progressive and progressive-relapsing multiple sclerosis, though some patients had no subtype annotation. The patient repertoires were set against about eleven previously published healthy control repertoires from donors whose ages ranged from about 6 to 26 years. A subset of samples was prepared in parallel using single-end sample barcoding, then pooled and co-amplified after Illumina adapter ligation. General study outcomes and caveats: Strong co-clustering of samples prepared in the same batch was shown by direct clustering with F measure, prompting a batch-effect correction. Multiple sclerosis patients had significantly lower normalized Chao1 diversity than controls, a result that suggests substantial peripheral T-cell clonal expansion. Four or five TRBV segments, including TRBV5-6, TRBV5-1 and TRBV20-1, were significantly more frequent in patients than controls. The multiple sclerosis patient group was slightly younger than the control group.

The table lists this clonotype with a few counts. Its specific antigen is unknown. Within one base of it there is no much larger clone, and no base qualities were kept. Reading the germline V gene gives CDR1 MGHRA and CDR2 YSYEKL. For this chain, trimming is 0 bases at the V end and 7 bases at the J end, and the number of junction bases without a gene match is 4. The CDR3, from cysteine to phenylalanine, totals 15 residues. Only the CDR3 part of the read is kept: 45 bases, read in frame from the first base. To demonstrate the VDJtools post-analysis software, the study profiled TCR beta repertoires from the peripheral blood of about a dozen young patients with multiple sclerosis. The multiple sclerosis patients were children and adolescents between roughly 6 and 17 years of age. The library relied on PCR. Data came from an Illumina HiSeq 2500. Unique molecular identifiers were incorporated into TCR beta cDNA libraries to reduce PCR and sequencing biases. Roughly 0.5 million cDNA molecules were obtained per 1 to 10 million input T cells, so each molecule approximated one T cell. The patient libraries were prepared and sequenced with the same protocol used for the earlier healthy control dataset. Within a given batch, samples were prepared together, multiplexed and sequenced on the same HiSeq lane. On the study's bioinformatics: MIGEC was used to process the raw barcoded reads, and molecular identifier groups with only a single read were discarded before consensus assembly and CDR3 extraction. VDJtools was used for post-analysis of the clonotype tables, and diversity was normalized by down-sampling every dataset to the size of the smallest sample. In repertoire overlap clustering, CDR3 amino acid sequences, but not nucleotide sequences, were matched to correct batch-related cross-sample contamination. The public reads were run again by TCRdb, first through fastp at Q25 and then through MiXCR, and only productive beta chains were kept. All rows with the same CDR3 protein become a single entry with the most common DNA and genes. The V and J calls reflect TCRdb's pipeline rather than the authors' work. For this sample there are approximately 460,000 distinct CDR3 sequences; roughly 45% appear just once. The ten largest clones represent around an eighth of the sample.

Sample: blood. The rearrangement combines TRBV4-1 with TRBJ2-1; TRBD2 agrees with 9 junctional bases. This TCR was recovered from a girl aged 5-17 years with multiple sclerosis. The CDR3 is CASSQETTSGNEQFF. The sequence in DNA is TGCGCCAGCAGCCAAGAGACGACTAGCGGTAATGAGCAGTTCTTC.